This T cell receptor (beta chain) comes out of a study of cytomegalovirus exposure and HLA in healthy donors. Broader study findings: It was likely that a cluster of highly shared sequence variants was a sequencing artifact. An analysis that was carried out later associated 16,951 TCR beta sequences with HLA alleles at 0.05 false discovery rate.

The germline V gene encodes CDR1 LNHDA and CDR2 SQIVND (reference sequence). This CDR3 has 13 residues. V gave up 6 bases and J gave up 5 bases; unmatched junction bases: 6. Worth noting for this clone: Its antigen is still unknown.

Donors in the study were healthy people who gave bone marrow. Both 60 Vbeta primers and 13 Jbeta primers went into the PCR. The assay was immunoSEQ multiplex PCR, and TCRdb's table has in-frame clones only and misses some. In all, the sample yields approximately 170,000 clones. The sample was PBMCs. The chain links TRBV19 to TRBJ1-2, with TRBD1 identical over 7 bases. The TCR was taken from a woman aged 18-29 years in good health and CMV-seropositive. The CDR3 region has the DNA TGTGCCAGTAGCGTCGGGACAGCTTATGGCTACACCTTC. As protein: CASSVGTAYGYTF.